The 17 T cell receptor beta chains listed next were all sequenced from one sample in a study of blood T cell repertoires in COVID-19. Method: immunoSEQ multiplex PCR; TCRdb's copy keeps in-frame clones and lacks some. Of around 370,000 clones listed, around nine tenths were seen once; the top ten hold 2.5% to 4%. The sequencing input was peripheral blood. The receptors come from a woman aged 18-29 years who had recovered from COVID-19.

The chain recombines TRBV27 with TRBJ1-1, with TRBD1 as a possible D gene (6 bases). The germline V gene has CDR1 MNHEY and CDR2 SMNVEV (reference sequence). V lost 4 bases and J 4 bases, leaving 19 bases between the germline ends. The CDR3 is 16 amino acids. CDR3 DNA: TGTGCCAGCAGTTATCGTGAGCAGGGGTGGAGCACTGAAGCTTTCTTT. It yields the protein CASSYREQGWSTEAFF.

V gene TRBV4-1 combines with J gene TRBJ1-2; the D gene is possibly TRBD1 (5 bases). Trimming removed 2 bases at V and 2 bases at J, with 15 bases between. The CDR3 has 16 residues. The germline CDR1 and CDR2 sequences are MGHRA and YSYEKL. Here the CDR3 DNA reads TGCGCCAGCAGCCAAATAAAAGACGGGGGAAACTATGGCTACACCTTC. This gives the protein CASSQIKDGGNYGYTF.

The V gene is TRBV6-1, the J gene TRBJ2-7, with D tentatively TRBD2 (6 bases). Germline V gives CDR1 MNHNS, CDR2 SASEGT. There are 17 residues in the CDR3. Trimming took 2 bases from V and 2 from J, leaving 19 bases between them. In DNA form, the CDR3 reads TGTGCCAGCAGTGAACCCTTGATGCTAGCGCACACCTACGAGCAGTACGTC. Translated, it gives CASSEPLMLAHTYEQYV.

DNA for the CDR3: TGTGCCACCGGAAGCGTAGTGGCAGGGGGAGAGACCCAGTACTTC. This sequence encodes CATGSVVAGGETQYF. V usage is TRBV2 and J usage is TRBJ2-5, with TRBD1 matching over 7 bases. The CDR3 has 15 amino acids. Germline values: CDR1 SNHLY, CDR2 FYNNEI. The V segment lost 10 bases and the J segment 4 bases; nucleotides outside the gene matches: 15.

J is TRBJ2-3 and V is TRBV2; tentative D call: TRBD2 (6 bases). The CDR3 totals 12 residues. V lost 8 bases, J lost 6 bases, and 12 bases lay in between. CDR1 and CDR2 from the germline V gene are SNHLY and FYNNEI. As DNA, the CDR3 is TGTGCCAGCCACGGGGAGGTGGATACGCAGTATTTT. Translating it yields CASHGEVDTQYF.

The J gene is TRBJ2-1, the V gene TRBV3-1 (or the pseudogene TRBV3-2), with D unresolved. This CDR3 has 16 residues. V was trimmed by 1 base and J by 0 bases, leaving 10 bases between them. The germline V gene encodes CDR1 LGHDT and CDR2 YNNKEL (reference sequence). The CDR3 nucleotides read TGTGCCAGCAGCCAAGGCGGCCTAAGCTCCTACAATGAGCAGTTCTTC. It translates to CASSQGGLSSYNEQFF.

The chain recombines TRBV6-2 or TRBV6-3 with TRBJ1-1; 7 bases match TRBD1. The CDR3 has 13 residues. With V trimmed by 5 bases and J by 7 bases, 7 bases remained unmatched. The germline V gene has CDR1 MNHEY and CDR2 SVGEGT. This chain's CDR3 is CASSENGDSEAFF. DNA for the CDR3: TGTGCCAGCAGTGAGAACGGGGACAGTGAAGCTTTCTTT.

CDR3 in DNA: TGTGCCAGCAGTCCCGGACTAGCGCAGATTATCGAGCAGTACGTC. It yields the protein CASSPGLAQIIEQYV. This chain uses TRBV6-5 with TRBJ2-7; 9 bases line up with TRBD2. Unmatched junction bases numbered 11, after V lost 5 bases and J lost 6 bases. Germline loops: CDR1 MNHEY, CDR2 SVGAGI. The CDR3 has 15 amino acids.

V gene TRBV27 combines with J gene TRBJ2-1, with TRBD1 as a possible D gene (5 bases). The CDR3 contains 14 residues. From germline, CDR1 is MNHEY and CDR2 SMNVEV (reference sequence). V gave up 4 bases and J gave up 11 bases, with 18 bases separating them. CDR3 protein: CASSYTTLLGQQFF. In DNA, the CDR3 is TGTGCCAGCAGTTACACGACCCTTCTGGGGCAGCAGTTCTTC.

The chain uses TRBV19 and TRBJ2-1; D might be TRBD1 (5 bases). This CDR3 is built from 15 residues. V lost 4 bases and J lost 2, with 12 bases in between. Germline values: CDR1 LNHDA, CDR2 SQIVND (reference sequence). CDR3 amino acids: CASSRARATYNEQFF. CDR3 sequence (DNA): TGTGCCAGTAGTAGGGCCAGGGCGACCTACAATGAGCAGTTCTTC.

J is TRBJ2-2 and V is TRBV5-4; TRBD2 matches at 13 bases. The CDR3 consists of 16 residues. With V trimmed by 2 bases and J by 6 bases, 4 bases remained unmatched. Germline V gives CDR1 SGHNT, CDR2 YYREEE (reference sequence). This CDR3 reads CASSFWTSGSSGELFF. CDR3 nucleotides: TGTGCCAGCAGCTTCTGGACTAGCGGGAGTTCCGGGGAGCTGTTTTTT.

The J gene is TRBJ2-7, the V gene TRBV21-1; no DNA check was done on the table's D call, TRBD1. TRBV21-1 is listed as a pseudogene. This CDR3 comprises 17 residues. The CDR3 is CASSIGFSTGGIDEQYV. The CDR3 DNA follows: TGTGCCAGCAGCATTGGTTTCTCGACAGGGGGGATCGACGAGCAGTACGTC.

The rearrangement joins TRBV6-2 or TRBV6-3 to TRBJ2-7, with TRBD1 matching over 7 bases. The germline gives CDR1 MNHEY, CDR2 SVGEGT. The CDR3 is 14 amino acids. Trimming took 6 bases from V and 1 from J; bases not matched to a gene: 6. The CDR3 spells CASSQGVESYEQYV. CDR3 nucleotide sequence: TGTGCCAGCAGCCAGGGGGTTGAGTCCTACGAGCAGTACGTC.

This clone came up once. The rearrangement joins TRBV10-3 to TRBJ1-1; tentative D call: TRBD1 (6 bases). Germline values: CDR1 ENHRY, CDR2 SYGVKD. CDR3 length: 16 residues. Trimming shortened V by 4 bases and J by 1 base, and 16 bases separated the two germline ends. As DNA, the CDR3 is TGTGCCATCAGTGGCTTTGGGGACACCTCGAACACTGAAGCTTTCTTT. Its translation is CAISGFGDTSNTEAFF.

J is TRBJ2-4 and V is TRBV5-4; 7 bases agree with TRBD1. Germline V gives CDR1 SGHNT, CDR2 YYREEE (reference sequence). This CDR3 has 14 residues. The J segment lost 6 bases and the V segment lost 3 bases, leaving 6 bases of the junction unmatched. This CDR3 reads CASSSTRDRNIQYF. The CDR3, as DNA: TGTGCCAGCAGCTCAACCCGGGACAGAAACATTCAGTACTTC.

The chain couples TRBV7-8 to TRBJ2-3, with 11 bases lining up with TRBD2. Trimming took 5 bases from V and 6 from J; bases not matched to a gene: 4. The germline gives CDR1 SGHVS, CDR2 FQNEAQ. The CDR3 runs 14 residues. CDR3 nucleotide sequence: TGTGCCAGCAGCCTTAGCGGGAGGGGGGATACGCAGTATTTT. Protein product: CASSLSGRGDTQYF.

In this sample, this clone turned up once. V usage is TRBV6-2 or TRBV6-3 and J usage is TRBJ2-2; 12 positions match TRBD2. Germline lookup yields CDR1 MNHEY and CDR2 SVGEGT. V trimming: 5 bases; J trimming: 4 bases; junction bases outside the gene matches: 5. This CDR3 has 16 residues. The CDR3 loop is CASSHSGLAGTGELFF. As DNA, the CDR3 is TGTGCCAGCAGTCATTCGGGACTAGCGGGCACCGGGGAGCTGTTTTTT.